A single sample is the source of the 8 T cell receptor beta chains below, sequenced in a study of cytomegalovirus exposure and HLA in healthy donors. Amplification used 60 Vbeta primers and 13 Jbeta primers. Sequenced by immunoSEQ multiplex PCR; TCRdb stores in-frame clones only, minus some. Recorded for this sample: roughly 75,000 clones. The sample comprised PBMCs. The receptors derive from a man aged 35 to 55 in good health and CMV-seronegative.

The chain employs TRBV4-3 and TRBJ1-2; D perhaps matches TRBD1 (5 bases). This CDR3 is built from 14 residues. CDR1 LGHNA and CDR2 YSLEER come from the germline V gene. V was trimmed by 7 bases and J by 2 bases, leaving 14 bases between them. CDR3 sequence: CASTRGAGNYGYTF. CDR3 sequence (DNA): TGCGCCAGCACAAGGGGCGCCGGGAACTATGGCTACACCTTC.

The V and J genes are TRBV11-3 and TRBJ2-5, with D possibly being TRBD2 (6 bases). V lost 5 bases and J lost 5, with 9 bases in between. This CDR3 has 12 residues. In germline, CDR1 is SGHNT, CDR2 YENEEA. In DNA, the CDR3 is TGTGCCAGCAGCCCCCGGGGGGAGACCCAGTACTTC. Its protein is CASSPRGETQYF.

The rearrangement joins TRBV10-3 to TRBJ2-7; D might be TRBD1 (5 bases). CDR3 length equals 14 residues. Trimming took 2 bases from V and 5 from J, leaving 13 bases between them. The germline V gene encodes CDR1 ENHRY and CDR2 SYGVKD. CDR3: CAISETGSFHEQYF. The CDR3 DNA follows: TGTGCCATCAGTGAGACAGGATCCTTTCACGAGCAGTACTTC.

The genes are TRBV2 and TRBJ2-7; D gene uncertain. V lost 0 bases and J lost 7, with 4 bases in between. The CDR3 is made up of 11 amino acids. Germline CDR1 is SNHLY and CDR2 is FYNNEI. The CDR3 region is CASSEAREQYF. CDR3 DNA sequence: TGTGCCAGCAGTGAAGCGCGGGAGCAGTACTTC.

The chain combines TRBV5-8 with TRBJ2-5, with 8 bases fitting TRBD2. CDR1 and CDR2 (germline): SGHTS, YDEGEE. The ends lost 2 bases at V and 4 bases at J; junction bases unmatched: 4. The CDR3 runs 14 residues. The CDR3 region has the DNA TGTGCCAGCAGCTTTATGGCGGGAGGAGAGACCCAGTACTTC. Translation gives CASSFMAGGETQYF. Together with reference TRBV5-8 and TRBJ2-5, the CDR3 gives the full variable domain: EAGVTQSPTHLIKTRGQQATLRCSPISGHTSVYWYQQALGLGLQFLLWYDEGEERNRGNFPPRFSGRQFPNYSSELNVNALELEDSALYLCASSFMAGGETQYFGPGTRLLVL.

V usage is TRBV23-1 and J usage is TRBJ2-7; 9 bases fit TRBD1. TRBV23-1 carries the ORF label, with uncertain function. J gave up 3 bases and V 2 bases, and 2 bases lay outside the gene matches. The length of the CDR3 is 14 residues. The CDR3 loop is CASSQPTGGYEQYF. In DNA, the CDR3 is TGCGCCAGCAGTCAACCGACAGGGGGCTACGAGCAGTACTTC.

The chain has TRBV19 and TRBJ2-7; 8 bases fit TRBD1. The CDR3 length is 14 residues. The ends lost 6 bases at V and 0 bases at J; junction bases unmatched: 4. Germline CDR1 LNHDA, CDR2 SQIVND (reference sequence). CDR3 bases: TGTGCCAGTAGAAAGGACAGGGTCTCCTACGAGCAGTACTTC. Protein product: CASRKDRVSYEQYF. The whole variable domain, remainder taken from reference TRBV19 and TRBJ2-7, is DGGITQSPKYLFRKEGQNVTLSCEQNLNHDAMYWYRQDPGQGLRLIYYSQIVNDFQKGDIAEGYSVSREKKESFPLTVTSAQKNPTAFYLCASRKDRVSYEQYFGPGTRLTVT.

The chain employs TRBV5-1 and TRBJ1-4, with TRBD1 identical over 10 bases. Unmatched junction bases numbered 9, after V lost 5 bases and J lost 8 bases. The germline V gene has CDR1 SGHRS and CDR2 YFSETQ. The CDR3 has 15 amino acids. DNA for the CDR3: TGCGCCAGCAGTCCCGGGACAGGGGTAGGCGAAAAACTGTTTTTT. Amino acid sequence: CASSPGTGVGEKLFF.